This TCR beta chain was sequenced for a study of blood T cell repertoires in COVID-19. About the research overall: Sites in the United States, Italy and Spain provided acute and convalescent COVID-19 samples. Sources were T cells, B-cell-depleted T cells, or PBMCs; the material itself was cDNA or gDNA.

Only one count was recorded for this clone. The V and J ends lost 0 bases and 7 bases, in that order; junction bases with no gene match: 6. This CDR3 is built from 15 residues. The germline gives CDR1 MNHNS, CDR2 SASEGT. Original processing methods: From reference gene primer amplification, estimates of nucleated cell counts were derived. Clones were read by immunoSEQ multiplex PCR, and TCRdb kept only the in-frame ones, dropping some. The DNA was the basis for D and trimming; V, J and clone size are from that table. The data show approximately 210,000 clones, 70% to 90% seen once. The clonotype originates from a young man with active or convalescent COVID-19. This rearrangement joins TRBV6-1 to TRBJ1-5, with 7 bases matching TRBD1. Material for sequencing was peripheral blood. The CDR3 sequence is CASSEAAAGGQPQHF. CDR3 nucleotides: TGTGCCAGCAGTGAAGCGGCGGCAGGGGGACAGCCCCAGCATTTT.